The 4 T cell receptor beta chains in this list originate from one sample, sequenced in a study of spatial heterogeneity in lung cancer. Time point here: sample taken at primary tumor resection. Unsorted whole RNA from tumor, nontumor lung or frozen PBMC underwent sequencing. From the 5' RACE reads, TCRdb called clonotypes with MiXCR, one entry per CDR3 protein. The table shows 45,000 to 55,000 distinct CDR3 sequences, with approximately 5.7% occurring only once. The material was PBMCs, obtained at surgery. Receptor source: a male donor with early-stage non-small cell lung cancer.

This clonotype was counted ten times or more. The J gene is TRBJ1-1, the V gene TRBV5-1; 8 positions agree with TRBD1. The germline CDR1 and CDR2 sequences are SGHRS and YFSETQ. Germline trimming cut 4 bases from V and 7 bases from J; bases unmatched to any gene: 9. The CDR3 totals 14 residues. The CDR3 reads CASSIRTGTGEAFF. The CDR3 nucleotides are TGCGCCAGCAGCATCCGGACAGGGACGGGTGAAGCTTTCTTT.

Only a few counts were recorded for this clonotype. V is TRBV12-3 or TRBV12-4 and J is TRBJ2-5; TRBD1 matches 8 bases. V lost 7 bases to trimming and J lost 5 bases; unmatched junction nucleotides: 12. The CDR3 has 15 amino acids. This chain's CDR3 is CASTLGQGIGETQYF. In nucleotides, the CDR3 is TGTGCCAGCACCCTAGGACAGGGAATCGGGGAGACCCAGTACTTC.

This clonotype has at least ten counts. The chain recombines TRBV20-1 with TRBJ2-3; 8 bases fit TRBD2. CDR3 length: 16 amino acids. The germline V gene has CDR1 DFQATT and CDR2 SNEGSKA (reference sequence). Losses at the gene ends were 3 bases for V and 4 bases for J; bases not matched to a gene: 12. The CDR3 loop is CSARRVGRALSDTQYF. In DNA, the CDR3 is TGCAGTGCTAGGCGGGTCGGGAGGGCCCTCTCAGATACGCAGTATTTT.

This clonotype was seen a handful of times. The J gene is TRBJ2-1, the V gene TRBV2, with D unresolved. Germline lookup yields CDR1 SNHLY and CDR2 FYNNEI. CDR3 length equals 15 residues. Trimming cost V 10 bases and J 1 base, with 17 bases left between them. CDR3 amino acids: CATFGGPNSYNEQFF. The CDR3 bases are TGTGCCACCTTTGGCGGTCCCAATTCCTACAATGAGCAGTTCTTC.